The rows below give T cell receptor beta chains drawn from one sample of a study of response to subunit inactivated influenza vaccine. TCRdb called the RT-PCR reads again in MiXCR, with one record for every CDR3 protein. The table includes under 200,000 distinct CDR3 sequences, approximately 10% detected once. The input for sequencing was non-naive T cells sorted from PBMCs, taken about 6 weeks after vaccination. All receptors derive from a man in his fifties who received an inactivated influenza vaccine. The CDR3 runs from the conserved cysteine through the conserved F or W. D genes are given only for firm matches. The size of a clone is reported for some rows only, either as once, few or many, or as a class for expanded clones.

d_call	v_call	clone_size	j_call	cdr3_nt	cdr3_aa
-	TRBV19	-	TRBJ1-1	TGTGCCAGTAGATCGGGGGCTTTGGGGGCTGAAGCTTTCTTT	CASRSGALGAEAFF
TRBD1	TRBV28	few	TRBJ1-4	TGTGCCAGCAGTTTAAATAGCGGGACAGGGGGCTTTGATGAAAAACTGTTTTTT	CASSLNSGTGGFDEKLFF
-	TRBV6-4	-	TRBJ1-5	TGTGCCAGCAGCCACAGAAAGGCGTATAGCAATCAGCCCCAGCATTTT	CASSHRKAYSNQPQHF
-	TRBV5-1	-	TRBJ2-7	TGCGCCAGCAGCTCGCATGGGGGAGAATCCTACGAGCAGTACTTC	CASSSHGGESYEQYF
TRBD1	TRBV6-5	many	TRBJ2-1	TGTGCCAGCAGTGACTCCGGGACAGGGGGCAATGAGCAGTTCTTC	CASSDSGTGGNEQFF
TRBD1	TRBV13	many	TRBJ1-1	TGTGCCAGCAGCTCCCGGACAGGGATGAACACTGAAGCTTTCTTT	CASSSRTGMNTEAFF
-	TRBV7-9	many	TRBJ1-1	TGTGCCAGCAGCCCTAAACAGAGATTGAACACTGAAGCTTTCTTT	CASSPKQRLNTEAFF
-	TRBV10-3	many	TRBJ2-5	TGTGCCATCAGTGAGTCGGAGACCCAGTACTTC	CAISESETQYF
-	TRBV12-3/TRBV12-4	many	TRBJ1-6	TGTGCCAGCAGTTCTCTCGGGACACCCCTCCACTTT	CASSSLGTPLHF
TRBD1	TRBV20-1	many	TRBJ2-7	TGCAGTGCTTCTCCACGGACAGGCAATATTCACGAGCAGTACTTC	CSASPRTGNIHEQYF
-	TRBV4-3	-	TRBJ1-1	TGCGCCAGCACCACGCAACTCGGGGCAGTGGGCACTGAAGCTTTCTTT	CASTTQLGAVGTEAFF
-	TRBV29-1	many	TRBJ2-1	TGCAGCGTCGAAACAGGGAGCTCTCGGTACAATGAGCAGTTCTTC	CSVETGSSRYNEQFF
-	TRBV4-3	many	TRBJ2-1	TGCGCCAGCAGCCTCGATTACAATGAGCAGTTCTTC	CASSLDYNEQFF
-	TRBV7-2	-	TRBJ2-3	TGTGCCAGCAGTCGGCGGAGCTCGACAGATACGCAGTATTTT	CASSRRSSTDTQYF
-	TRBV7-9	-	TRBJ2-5	TGTGCCAGCAGCTTAGGGAGAGCAGGTTGGGAGACCCAGTACTTC	CASSLGRAGWETQYF
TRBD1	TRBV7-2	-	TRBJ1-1	TGTGCCAGCAGCTTCTTGGCAGGGGGAGGTTCTGCTGAAGCTTTCTTT	CASSFLAGGGSAEAFF
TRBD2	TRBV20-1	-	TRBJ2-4	TGCAGTGCTAGTGTGGCTAGCGGGAGGTCCAAAAACATTCAGTACTTC	CSASVASGRSKNIQYF
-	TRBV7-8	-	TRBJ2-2	TGTGCCAGCAGCCCGTCATACACCGGGGAGCTGTTTTTT	CASSPSYTGELFF
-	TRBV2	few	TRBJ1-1	TGTGCAAGCAGGTTCATGAACACTGAAGCTTTCTTT	CASRFMNTEAFF
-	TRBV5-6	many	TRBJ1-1	TGTGCCAGCAGGACCCGGGCCTCTGAAGCTTTCTTT	CASRTRASEAFF
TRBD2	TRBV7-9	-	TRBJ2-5	TGTGCCAGCAGCCCACTAGCGGTTGAAGAGACCCAGTACTTC	CASSPLAVEETQYF
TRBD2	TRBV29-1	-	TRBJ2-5	TGCAGCGTTCGGGGGGGTCAAGAGACCCAGTACTTC	CSVRGGQETQYF
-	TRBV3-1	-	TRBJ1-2	TGTGCCAGCAGCCAAGAAGCAGGTAAAGGCTACACCTTC	CASSQEAGKGYTF
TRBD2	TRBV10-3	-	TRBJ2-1	TGTGCCATCAGTGGGAGGTGGGGGGGCAATGAGCAGTTCTTC	CAISGRWGGNEQFF
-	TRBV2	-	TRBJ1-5	TGTGCCAGCAGTGTACGAGAAAATCAGCCCCAGCATTTT	CASSVRENQPQHF
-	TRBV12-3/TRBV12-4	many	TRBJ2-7	TGTGCCAGCAGTAGACAGGCGGGCTACGAGCAGTACTTC	CASSRQAGYEQYF
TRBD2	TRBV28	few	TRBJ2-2	TGTGCCACAATAGCGGGTTCCAACACCGGGGAGCTGTTTTTT	CATIAGSNTGELFF
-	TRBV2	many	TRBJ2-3	TGTGCCAGCAGTGGAGACCAATTCCCAGATACGCAGTATTTT	CASSGDQFPDTQYF
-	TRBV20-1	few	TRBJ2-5	TGCAGTGCTAGGCCCGGGGCTGGGCAGACCCAGTACTTC	CSARPGAGQTQYF
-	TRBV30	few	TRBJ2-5	TGTGCCTGGAGTCCAGCGAGGGGCCAGTACTTC	CAWSPARGQYF
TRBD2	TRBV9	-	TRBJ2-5	TGTGCCAGCAGCGCCCAGAGCGGGAGGATGTTCAAAGAGACCCAGTACTTC	CASSAQSGRMFKETQYF
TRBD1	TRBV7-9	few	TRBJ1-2	TGTGCCAGCAGCTTAAGTCCCGGACAGGAATATGGCTACACCTTC	CASSLSPGQEYGYTF
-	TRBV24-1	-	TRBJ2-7	TGTGCCACCAGTGATCTGGGGGGAGAGGAGCAGTACTTC	CATSDLGGEEQYF
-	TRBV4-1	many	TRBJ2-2	TGCGCCAGCACACCCCGGGGAGGACTAAACACCGGGGAGCTGTTTTTT	CASTPRGGLNTGELFF
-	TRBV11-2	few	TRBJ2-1	TGTGCCAGCAGCCCCGTGGTTAGCGGACCCTACAATGAGCAGTTCTTC	CASSPVVSGPYNEQFF
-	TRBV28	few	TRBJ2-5	TGTGCCAGCAGGGCTAGCGCGTACCAAGAGACCCAGTACTTC	CASRASAYQETQYF
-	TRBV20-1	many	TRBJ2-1	TGCAGTGCTAGATCCCCCGGCGGGCTCGGGTACAATGAGCAGTTCTTC	CSARSPGGLGYNEQFF
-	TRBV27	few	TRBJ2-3	TGTGCCAGCACCCGGGTCGGACGTTACACAGATACGCAGTATTTT	CASTRVGRYTDTQYF
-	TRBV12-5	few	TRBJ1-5	TGTGCTAGTGGTTTAGAATTTAGGGGGAATCAGCCCCAGCATTTT	CASGLEFRGNQPQHF
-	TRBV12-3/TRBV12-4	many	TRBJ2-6	TGTGCCAGCAGCCTAGACAGTGGGATTCCTGGGGCCAACGTCCTGACTTTC	CASSLDSGIPGANVLTF
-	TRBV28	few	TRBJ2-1	TGTGCCAGCGGAAACAATGAGCAGTTCTTC	CASGNNEQFF
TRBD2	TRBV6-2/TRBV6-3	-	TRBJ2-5	TGTGCCAGCAGTTACTCGCCAGCGGGGGGGCCAAGGGAGACCCAGTACTTC	CASSYSPAGGPRETQYF
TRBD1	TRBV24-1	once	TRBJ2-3	TGTGCCACCAGTGCGGGCGGCAGGGGGTTCTCAGATACGCAGTATTTT	CATSAGGRGFSDTQYF